These T cell receptor beta chains were read from a single sample in a study of blood T cell repertoires in COVID-19. Using immunoSEQ multiplex PCR, the repertoire was profiled, and TCRdb retains in-frame clones only, with some absent. The table includes fewer than 85,000 clones, roughly nine tenths detected once. Sequences were obtained from peripheral blood. All receptors derive from a man aged 60-69 years with acute or convalescent COVID-19. The CDR3 runs from the conserved cysteine through the conserved F or W. Fields, in order: clone size, D gene, J gene, V gene, CDR3 protein, CDR3 DNA. D genes are given only for firm matches. Clone sizes are given selectively: once, few, many, or a class where the clone is expanded.

abundance: .; d_gene: .; j_gene: TRBJ2-3; v_gene: TRBV5-1; CDR3aa: CASNVGRGTDTQYF; CDR3nt: TGCGCCAGCAACGTTGGCAGGGGCACAGATACGCAGTATTTT
abundance: .; d_gene: TRBD1; j_gene: TRBJ2-5; v_gene: TRBV11-1; CDR3aa: CASSLALGQGDQETQYF; CDR3nt: TGTGCCAGCAGCTTAGCGCTAGGACAGGGGGACCAAGAGACCCAGTACTTC
abundance: .; d_gene: .; j_gene: TRBJ1-5; v_gene: TRBV19; CDR3aa: CASSIKGGGQPQHF; CDR3nt: TGTGCCAGTAGTATAAAAGGGGGTGGGCAGCCCCAGCATTTT
abundance: once; d_gene: .; j_gene: TRBJ1-1; v_gene: TRBV30; CDR3aa: CVSGRDENTEAFF; CDR3nt: TGTGTCTCGGGCCGCGATGAGAACACTGAAGCTTTCTTT
abundance: .; d_gene: .; j_gene: TRBJ1-5; v_gene: TRBV7-8; CDR3aa: CASSLVTQVQGRQPQHF; CDR3nt: TGTGCCAGCAGCTTAGTTACCCAAGTACAGGGCCGTCAGCCCCAGCATTTT
abundance: .; d_gene: .; j_gene: TRBJ1-2; v_gene: TRBV3-1/TRBV3-2; CDR3aa: CASSDNSRSYGYTF; CDR3nt: TGTGCCAGCAGCGACAACTCAAGGTCATATGGCTACACCTTC
abundance: .; d_gene: TRBD1; j_gene: TRBJ1-4; v_gene: TRBV12-5; CDR3aa: CASGLAYDRANEKLFF; CDR3nt: TGTGCTAGTGGTTTGGCATACGACAGGGCTAATGAAAAACTGTTTTTT
abundance: .; d_gene: TRBD1; j_gene: TRBJ2-3; v_gene: TRBV24-1; CDR3aa: CATSDPGTEPYF; CDR3nt: TGTGCCACCAGTGACCCCGGGACAGAGCCGTATTTT
abundance: few; d_gene: TRBD1; j_gene: TRBJ2-1; v_gene: TRBV7-8; CDR3aa: CASSHPTGAGNEQFF; CDR3nt: TGTGCCAGCAGCCACCCGACAGGGGCGGGTAATGAGCAGTTCTTC
abundance: .; d_gene: TRBD1; j_gene: TRBJ2-5; v_gene: TRBV6-2/TRBV6-3; CDR3aa: CASSYAPQGVGSETQYF; CDR3nt: TGTGCCAGCAGTTACGCCCCGCAGGGGGTCGGCTCGGAGACCCAGTACTTC
abundance: .; d_gene: TRBD2; j_gene: TRBJ2-3; v_gene: TRBV9; CDR3aa: CASSSRLAVSTDTQYF; CDR3nt: TGTGCCAGCAGCTCAAGACTAGCGGTAAGCACAGATACGCAGTATTTT
abundance: .; d_gene: .; j_gene: TRBJ1-5; v_gene: TRBV19; CDR3aa: CASSNGGFSNQPQHF; CDR3nt: TGTGCCAGTAGTAACGGGGGGTTTAGCAATCAGCCCCAGCATTTT
abundance: .; d_gene: .; j_gene: TRBJ1-6; v_gene: TRBV23-1; CDR3aa: CATQAWGEGSPLHF; CDR3nt: TGCGCCACCCAAGCTTGGGGAGAAGGGTCACCCCTCCACTTT
abundance: .; d_gene: .; j_gene: TRBJ2-5; v_gene: TRBV5-4; CDR3aa: CASRLQQEETQYF; CDR3nt: TGTGCCAGCAGACTGCAACAGGAAGAGACCCAGTACTTC
abundance: .; d_gene: .; j_gene: TRBJ2-5; v_gene: TRBV5-1; CDR3aa: CASSGQGGPQETQYF; CDR3nt: TGCGCCAGCAGCGGGCAAGGCGGGCCTCAAGAGACCCAGTACTTC
abundance: .; d_gene: TRBD1; j_gene: TRBJ1-2; v_gene: TRBV29-1; CDR3aa: CSVSDRGAYGYTF; CDR3nt: TGCAGCGTCTCGGACAGGGGTGCCTATGGCTACACCTTC
abundance: .; d_gene: .; j_gene: TRBJ1-1; v_gene: TRBV7-2; CDR3aa: CASSFWTDNTEAFF; CDR3nt: TGTGCCAGCAGCTTCTGGACAGATAACACTGAAGCTTTCTTT
abundance: once; d_gene: .; j_gene: TRBJ1-2; v_gene: TRBV20-1; CDR3aa: CSASRGSNYGYTF; CDR3nt: TGCAGTGCTAGTCGCGGGTCCAACTATGGCTACACCTTC
abundance: once; d_gene: .; j_gene: TRBJ1-2; v_gene: TRBV6-2/TRBV6-3; CDR3aa: CASSYVIEIYGYTF; CDR3nt: TGTGCCAGCAGTTACGTCATAGAGATATATGGCTACACCTTC
abundance: .; d_gene: .; j_gene: TRBJ2-5; v_gene: TRBV7-8; CDR3aa: CASSSNRDWPGTQYF; CDR3nt: TGTGCCAGCAGCTCAAATAGGGACTGGCCGGGGACCCAGTACTTC
abundance: .; d_gene: .; j_gene: TRBJ1-1; v_gene: TRBV21-1; CDR3aa: CASSKVGRGRLSEAFF; CDR3nt: TGTGCCAGCAGCAAGGTCGGGAGAGGCAGACTCTCTGAAGCTTTCTTT
abundance: .; d_gene: TRBD1; j_gene: TRBJ1-5; v_gene: TRBV30; CDR3aa: CAWKGDRPNQPQHF; CDR3nt: TGTGCCTGGAAAGGGGACAGGCCAAATCAGCCCCAGCATTTT
abundance: .; d_gene: TRBD1; j_gene: TRBJ1-1; v_gene: TRBV10-3; CDR3aa: CAISDPGQDRTEAFF; CDR3nt: TGTGCCATCAGTGACCCTGGACAGGATCGCACTGAAGCTTTCTTT
abundance: .; d_gene: TRBD1; j_gene: TRBJ1-1; v_gene: TRBV9; CDR3aa: CASSVATGGFTEAFF; CDR3nt: TGTGCCAGCAGCGTAGCAACAGGGGGCTTTACTGAAGCTTTCTTT
abundance: .; d_gene: .; j_gene: TRBJ1-1; v_gene: TRBV14; CDR3aa: CASSLSMNTEAFF; CDR3nt: TGTGCCAGCAGCCTTAGTATGAACACTGAAGCTTTCTTT
abundance: .; d_gene: TRBD1; j_gene: TRBJ2-7; v_gene: TRBV5-4; CDR3aa: CASSLSSLRQGVPYEQYF; CDR3nt: TGTGCCAGCAGCTTGTCGTCTCTCCGACAGGGGGTACCCTACGAGCAGTACTTC
abundance: .; d_gene: TRBD1; j_gene: TRBJ1-1; v_gene: TRBV18; CDR3aa: CASSPSAQGGTEAFF; CDR3nt: TGTGCCAGCTCACCTTCCGCTCAGGGGGGTACTGAAGCTTTCTTT
abundance: .; d_gene: .; j_gene: TRBJ1-5; v_gene: TRBV3-1/TRBV3-2; CDR3aa: CASSQKGELSDSNQPQHF; CDR3nt: TGTGCCAGCAGCCAAAAGGGGGAACTCAGCGATAGCAATCAGCCCCAGCATTTT
abundance: once; d_gene: TRBD1; j_gene: TRBJ1-1; v_gene: TRBV7-2; CDR3aa: CASSTFGQGITEAFF; CDR3nt: TGTGCCAGCAGCACATTCGGACAGGGAATCACTGAAGCTTTCTTT
abundance: .; d_gene: TRBD1; j_gene: TRBJ2-1; v_gene: TRBV23-1; CDR3aa: CASSQSCEDRDTYNEQFF; CDR3nt: TGCGCCAGCAGTCAATCATGCGAGGACAGGGATACCTACAATGAGCAGTTCTTC
abundance: .; d_gene: .; j_gene: TRBJ2-1; v_gene: TRBV11-2; CDR3aa: CASSSGTNNEQFF; CDR3nt: TGTGCCAGCAGCTCGGGAACAAACAATGAGCAGTTCTTC
abundance: .; d_gene: .; j_gene: TRBJ2-5; v_gene: TRBV7-2; CDR3aa: CASSFTPGTQETQYF; CDR3nt: TGTGCCAGCAGCTTTACGCCAGGCACGCAAGAGACCCAGTACTTC
abundance: .; d_gene: .; j_gene: TRBJ1-1; v_gene: TRBV5-5; CDR3aa: CASGSRANQNTEAFF; CDR3nt: TGTGCCAGCGGCTCGAGGGCCAACCAGAACACTGAAGCTTTCTTT
abundance: .; d_gene: TRBD1; j_gene: TRBJ1-2; v_gene: TRBV12-3/TRBV12-4; CDR3aa: CASGGQPYGYTF; CDR3nt: TGTGCCAGCGGGGGACAGCCTTATGGCTACACCTTC
abundance: .; d_gene: .; j_gene: TRBJ1-1; v_gene: TRBV19; CDR3aa: CASSISGVYTEAFF; CDR3nt: TGTGCCAGTAGTATTTCCGGGGTATACACTGAAGCTTTCTTT
abundance: .; d_gene: .; j_gene: TRBJ1-1; v_gene: TRBV11-2; CDR3aa: CASSLAQGWNTEAFF; CDR3nt: TGTGCCAGCAGCTTAGCACAGGGTTGGAACACTGAAGCTTTCTTT
abundance: .; d_gene: TRBD1; j_gene: TRBJ2-7; v_gene: TRBV6-5; CDR3aa: CASSTPGQAYEQYF; CDR3nt: TGTGCCAGCAGTACTCCGGGACAGGCCTACGAGCAGTACTTC
abundance: .; d_gene: TRBD2; j_gene: TRBJ2-5; v_gene: TRBV29-1; CDR3aa: CSVSGTSGVLSGETQYF; CDR3nt: TGCAGCGTTTCCGGGACTAGCGGTGTACTCTCGGGGGAGACCCAGTACTTC
abundance: .; d_gene: TRBD1; j_gene: TRBJ1-2; v_gene: TRBV5-4; CDR3aa: CASSWGQGNYGYTF; CDR3nt: TGTGCCAGCAGCTGGGGACAGGGAAACTATGGCTACACCTTC